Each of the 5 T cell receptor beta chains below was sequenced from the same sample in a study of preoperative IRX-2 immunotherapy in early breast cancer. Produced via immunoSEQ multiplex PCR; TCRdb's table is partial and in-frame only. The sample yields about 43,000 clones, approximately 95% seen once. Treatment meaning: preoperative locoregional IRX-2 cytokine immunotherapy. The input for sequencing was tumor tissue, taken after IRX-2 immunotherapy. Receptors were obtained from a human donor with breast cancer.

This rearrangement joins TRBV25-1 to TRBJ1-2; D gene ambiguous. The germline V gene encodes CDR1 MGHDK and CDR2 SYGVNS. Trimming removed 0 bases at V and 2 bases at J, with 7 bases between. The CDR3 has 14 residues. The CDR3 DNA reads TGTGCCAGCAGTGAATATGTTTCGAACTATGGCTACACCTTC. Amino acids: CASSEYVSNYGYTF.

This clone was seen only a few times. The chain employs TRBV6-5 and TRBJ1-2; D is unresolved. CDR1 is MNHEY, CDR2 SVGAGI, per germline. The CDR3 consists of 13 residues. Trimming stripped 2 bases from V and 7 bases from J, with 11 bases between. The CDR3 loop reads CASSYGSSAGYTF. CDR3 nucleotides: TGTGCCAGCAGTTACGGGTCTAGCGCTGGCTACACCTTC.

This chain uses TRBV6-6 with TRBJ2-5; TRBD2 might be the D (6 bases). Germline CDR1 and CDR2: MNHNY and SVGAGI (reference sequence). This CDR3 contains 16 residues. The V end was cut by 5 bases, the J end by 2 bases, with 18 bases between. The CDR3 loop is CASSQTFGTSQETQYF. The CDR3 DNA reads TGTGCCAGCAGTCAAACTTTCGGGACTTCACAAGAGACCCAGTACTTC.

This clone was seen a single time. The CDR3 spells CASSVGGGTGELFF. The DNA for the CDR3 is TGTGCCAGCAGTGTGGGAGGGGGGACCGGGGAGCTGTTTTTT. The V and J genes are TRBV2 and TRBJ2-2, with D maybe TRBD2 (7 bases). The V gene's germline CDR1 is SNHLY and CDR2 FYNNEI. This CDR3 spans 14 amino acids. Trimming took off 4 bases at V and 5 bases at J, with 11 bases between the two ends.

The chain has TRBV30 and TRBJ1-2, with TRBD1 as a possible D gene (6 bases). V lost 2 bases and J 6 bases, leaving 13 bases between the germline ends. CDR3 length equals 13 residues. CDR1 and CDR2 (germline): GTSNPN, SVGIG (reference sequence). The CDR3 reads CAWSTPGGHGYTF. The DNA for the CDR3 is TGTGCCTGGAGTACACCTGGGGGCCATGGCTACACCTTC. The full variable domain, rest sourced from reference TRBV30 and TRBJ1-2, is SQTIHQWPATLVQPVGSPLSLECTVEGTSNPNLYWYRQAAGRGLQLLFYSVGIGQISSEVPQNLSASRPQDRQFILSSKKLLLSDSGFYLCAWSTPGGHGYTFGSGTRLTVV.